The 2 T cell receptor beta chains given below trace back to one sample, sequenced in a study of identical twins. Via MiXCR, TCRdb re-called the 5' RACE reads, giving one row per CDR3 protein. Seen here are 400,000 to 550,000 distinct CDR3 sequences, about 20% observed once, and the top ten hold about 0.99%. These data were also reused for a study on T cells expressing NK-cell markers.

Sequencing was done on a sample of CD4+ T cells sorted from blood. The receptors come from a woman in her late teens or twenties in good health.

The gene calls are TRBV5-1 and TRBJ2-3; 9 positions agree with TRBD2. This CDR3 contains 16 residues. The V gene end was trimmed by 0 bases and the J gene end by 1 base; junction bases not matched to a gene: 3. CDR1 is SGHRS, CDR2 YFSETQ, per germline. CDR3 nucleotide sequence: TGCGCCAGCAGCTTGGCCGCTAGCGGGGGCACAGATACGCAGTATTTT. It is translated as CASSLAASGGTDTQYF. Filled out from reference TRBV5-1 and TRBJ2-3, the complete variable domain reads KAGVTQTPRYLIKTRGQQVTLSCSPISGHRSVSWYQQTPGQGLQFLFEYFSETQRNKGNFPGRFSGRQFSNSRSEMNVSTLELGDSALYLCASSLAASGGTDTQYFGPGTRLTVL.

This clonotype was seen a handful of times. The rearrangement uses TRBV10-3 and TRBJ1-2; D unresolved. This CDR3 spans 14 amino acids. V was trimmed by 3 bases and J by 0 bases, leaving 8 bases between them. Germline V CDR1 and CDR2: ENHRY, SYGVKD. The CDR3 bases are TGTGCCATCAGTGAACCCTTACCTAACTATGGCTACACCTTC. Translation gives CAISEPLPNYGYTF.